This TCR beta chain was found in a study of T cells in Graves' hyperthyroidism and ophthalmopathy. TCR beta CDR3 region amplification was performed from RNA transcripts. When the TCR CDR3 underwent first-round RT-PCR, the HTBI primer set was used. In TCRdb, the multiplex PCR reads were re-called with MiXCR into one record per CDR3 protein. The table has about 200,000 distinct CDR3 sequences, about a sixth seen once. There are 13 residues in the CDR3. With 2 bases removed from V and 1 base from J, the gap between germline ends came to 9 bases. Germline values: CDR1 DFQATT, CDR2 SNEGSKA (reference sequence). This clonotype showed up many times.

The sequencing sample was made of blood. This chain links TRBV20-1 with TRBJ2-7; unclear D gene. This sequence originates from a woman aged 50 to 60 with Graves' hyperthyroidism. This CDR3 is CSARLPSSYEQYF. DNA of the CDR3: TGCAGTGCTAGACTGCCCAGTTCCTACGAGCAGTACTTC.